This T cell receptor (beta chain) is from a study of beta chain features in type 1 diabetes (dated by TCRdb to the late 2010s). Study-level background: Mean age, gender distribution, total cell number and subset yield did not differ between patients and healthy donors. Whereas all 30 or so donors provided naive and central memory subsets, regulatory and stem cell-like memory subsets were isolated from just 8 patients and about eight healthy donors. In the study, TCRB repertoires of sorted circulating CD4+ T cell subsets from recently diagnosed type 1 diabetes patients were compared with those of matched healthy donors. Across all samples, some 110,000,000 sorted cells were examined, and cell number per subset correlated strongly with RNA yield. The paper's findings and limits, for the study overall: Shorter templates might be favored by PCR, yet because patient and control samples were amplified and corrected together, any such skew would affect both groups equally. Because the HLA sub-analyses included only small numbers of individuals, any influence of HLA type on TCRB rearrangement was left unresolved. Type 1 diabetes patients showed a moderate but significant shortening of TCRB CDR3 length in all four CD4+ subsets. At VDJ recombination sites, patients with type 1 diabetes made fewer insertions and deleted more nucleotides, a pattern implying thymic rearrangement abnormalities. Naive, central memory and regulatory TCRB repertoires appeared more similar among patients than among healthy donors. Because cDNA was sequenced instead of genomic DNA, highly expressing activated cells could be over-represented, though the groups showed no difference in activation or CD3 levels.

From each donor, a single peripheral blood sample of about 100 mL on average was drawn into heparinised tubes. A BD FACSAria II and a panel including CD45RO, CCR7, CD25, CD127, CD95 and CD27 were used to sort naive, central memory, regulatory and stem cell-like memory CD4+ T cells. All sorted populations exceeded 95% purity. PBMCs were separated immediately by Lymphoprep density gradient centrifugation and were stained directly, without being cultured. So that batch effects would be minimized, each experiment stained and sorted samples in pairs, pairing one healthy donor with one patient. Its CDR3 holds 16 amino acids, cysteine through phenylalanine. The CDR3 DNA has 48 bases and is translated from base 1. There are a few counts of this clone. Its antigen is currently not known. Per-base qualities were not stored, and no clone one base away is much larger. The entire isolated RNA was reverse transcribed using the High Capacity cDNA Reverse Transcription Kit, and thus expressed TCRB transcripts were sequenced. Deep immunoSEQ sequencing was performed on naive, central memory and regulatory T cell samples, with an average of roughly 3.5 million total reads per sample. Sorted cells were lysed in RLT buffer and RNA was extracted with DNase-treated RNeasy Micro or Mini kits, depending on cell number. To prevent cross-contamination, each cell subset was processed individually, whereas patient and healthy donor samples were processed jointly. Using the immunoSEQ multiplex PCR, TCRB sequences were amplified from cDNA into 87-bp fragments spanning the CDR3 region. Sequencing of the amplicons was done on the Illumina HiSeq platform. On the study's bioinformatics: Synthetic template baselines were used to correct PCR bias computationally, reads within Hamming distance 2 were collapsed, and singletons that could not be merged were discarded. Reads were aligned against IMGT to assign V, D and J genes, CDR3 length and insertions or deletions at six rearrangement sites. Within each subset, clonotype counts were normalized to sorted cell number, after which true diversity and Gini coefficients were computed with the tcR R package. Repertoire sharing was quantified using the overlap coefficient calculated on TCRB nucleotide sequences. Held by TCRdb, this immuneACCESS table contains in-frame sequences only and omits some clones. Under half of the omission traces to an unresolved V gene where checked; the cause of the rest is unknown. The V and J calls and clone size come from that table; D and trimming were worked out from the DNA. The sample table records almost 350,000 clones; 7.5% to 9% of these occur just once. The ten largest clones take up 0.44% of the sample.

The material sequenced was central memory CD4+ T cells from blood. This receptor chain uses TRBV21-1 and TRBJ2-6; TRBD1, the D gene given by the table, was not confirmed from the DNA. TRBV21-1 is assigned pseudogene status. The TCR sequence derives from a young woman in good health. The sequence in DNA is TGTGCCAGCAGCAAGGACACAGGGTCTGGGGCCAACGTCCTGACTTTC. Its protein is CASSKDTGSGANVLTF.